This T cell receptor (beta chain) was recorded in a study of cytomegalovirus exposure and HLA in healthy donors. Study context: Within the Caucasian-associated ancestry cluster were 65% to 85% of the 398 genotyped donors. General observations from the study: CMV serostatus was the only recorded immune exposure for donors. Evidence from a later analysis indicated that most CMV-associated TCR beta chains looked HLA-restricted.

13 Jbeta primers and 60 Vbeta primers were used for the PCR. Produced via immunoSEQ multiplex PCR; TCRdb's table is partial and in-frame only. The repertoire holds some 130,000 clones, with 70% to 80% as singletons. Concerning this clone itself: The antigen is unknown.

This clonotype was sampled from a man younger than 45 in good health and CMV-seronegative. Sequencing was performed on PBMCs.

The CDR3 sequence is CASSPRGIYEQYF. The CDR3 DNA reads TGCGCCAGCAGCCCCCGAGGGATCTACGAGCAGTACTTC. The V and J genes are TRBV5-1 and TRBJ2-7; perhaps TRBD2 as D (5 bases). The CDR3 length is 13 residues. Germline assignment: CDR1 SGHRS and CDR2 YFSETQ. V lost 4 bases and J lost 3, with 11 bases in between.